This T cell receptor beta chain was recorded in a study of CD8+ T cells in alopecia areata. Study information: Oral tofacitinib (5 to 10 mg twice daily) was administered to treated patients. Study-level findings and limits: Whereas mice showed it more clearly, TCR sharing across patients was murkier, possibly because of HLA.

The V gene's germline CDR1 is SGDLS and CDR2 YYNGEE. V shed 4 bases and J shed 5 bases, with 15 bases lying between them. The CDR3 is 14 residues long. A note on this clone: The antigen is unknown.

Reverse transcribed after extraction, RNA yielded cDNA as the sequencing template. Data came from immunoSEQ multiplex PCR; TCRdb stores just in-frame clones and leaves some out. The table records about 150,000 clones, roughly 50% of them present only once. The sample in question was CD4+ T cells sorted from blood, obtained at week 0. The V and J genes are TRBV9 and TRBJ1-1, with D perhaps matching TRBD1 (6 bases). This TCR came from a human donor with alopecia areata. Written as DNA, the CDR3 is TGTGCCAGCAGCCTCAGGGGCCGTGAGACTGAAGCTTTCTTT. Amino acids: CASSLRGRETEAFF. Full variable domain (outside the CDR3, taken from reference TRBV9 and TRBJ1-1): DSGVTQTPKHLITATGQRVTLRCSPRSGDLSVYWYQQSLDQGLQFLIQYYNGEERAKGNILERFSAQQFPDLHSELNLSSLELGDSALYFCASSLRGRETEAFFGQGTRLTVV.